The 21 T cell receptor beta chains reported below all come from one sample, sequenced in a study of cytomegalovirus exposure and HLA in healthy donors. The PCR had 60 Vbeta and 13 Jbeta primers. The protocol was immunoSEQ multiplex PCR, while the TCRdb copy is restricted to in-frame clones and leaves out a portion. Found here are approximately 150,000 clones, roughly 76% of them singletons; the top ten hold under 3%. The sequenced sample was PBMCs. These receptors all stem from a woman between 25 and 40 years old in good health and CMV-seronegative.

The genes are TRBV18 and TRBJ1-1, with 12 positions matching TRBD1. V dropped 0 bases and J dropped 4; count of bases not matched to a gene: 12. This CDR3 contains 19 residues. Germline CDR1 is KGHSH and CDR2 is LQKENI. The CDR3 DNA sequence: TGTGCCAGCTCACCACCCAGGGGGACAGGGGGCGGTAAAGGCACTGAAGCTTTCTTT. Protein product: CASSPPRGTGGGKGTEAFF. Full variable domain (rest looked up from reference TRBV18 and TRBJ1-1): NAGVMQNPRHLVRRRGQEARLRCSPMKGHSHVYWYRQLPEEGLKFMVYLQKENIIDESGMPKERFSAEFPKEGPSILRIQQVVRGDSAAYFCASSPPRGTGGGKGTEAFFGQGTRLTVV.

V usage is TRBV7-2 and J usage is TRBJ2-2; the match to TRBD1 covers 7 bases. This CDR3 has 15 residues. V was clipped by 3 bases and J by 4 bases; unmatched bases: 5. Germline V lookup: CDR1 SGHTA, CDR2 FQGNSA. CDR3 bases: TGTGCCAGCAGCTTCGACACAGGGGCCACCGGGGAGCTGTTTTTT. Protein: CASSFDTGATGELFF.

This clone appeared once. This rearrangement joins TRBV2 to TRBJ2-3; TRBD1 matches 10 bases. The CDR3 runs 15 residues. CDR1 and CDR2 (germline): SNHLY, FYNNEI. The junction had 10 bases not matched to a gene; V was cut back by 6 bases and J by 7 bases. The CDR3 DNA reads TGTGCCAGCAGCGAAATGGGGACAGGGGCCCATACGCAGTATTTT. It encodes CASSEMGTGAHTQYF.

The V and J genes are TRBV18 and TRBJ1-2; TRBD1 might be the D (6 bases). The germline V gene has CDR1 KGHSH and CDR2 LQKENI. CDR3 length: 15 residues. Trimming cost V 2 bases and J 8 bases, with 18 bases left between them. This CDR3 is CASSPGNREGFGYTF. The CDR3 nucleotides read TGTGCCAGCTCACCAGGGAACAGGGAGGGTTTCGGCTACACCTTC.

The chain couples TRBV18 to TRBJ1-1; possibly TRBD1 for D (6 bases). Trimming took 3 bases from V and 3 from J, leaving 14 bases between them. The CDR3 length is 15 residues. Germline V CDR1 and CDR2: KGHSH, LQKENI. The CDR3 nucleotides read TGTGCCAGCTCACCGGGAAGCAGGGGTGACACTGAAGCTTTCTTT. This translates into CASSPGSRGDTEAFF.

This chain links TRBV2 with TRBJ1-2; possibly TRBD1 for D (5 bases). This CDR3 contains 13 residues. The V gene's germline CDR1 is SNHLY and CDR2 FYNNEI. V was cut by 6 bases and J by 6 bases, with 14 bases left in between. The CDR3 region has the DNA TGTGCCAGCAGGGGACGGCCGGGGGATGGCTACACCTTC. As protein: CASRGRPGDGYTF.

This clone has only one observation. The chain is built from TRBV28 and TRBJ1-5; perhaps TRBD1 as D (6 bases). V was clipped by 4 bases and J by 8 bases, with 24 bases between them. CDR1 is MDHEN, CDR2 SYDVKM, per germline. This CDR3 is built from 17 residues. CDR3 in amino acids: CASSYLPRDRLMKPQHF. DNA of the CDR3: TGTGCCAGCAGTTATCTCCCCCGAGACAGGCTTATGAAGCCCCAGCATTTT.

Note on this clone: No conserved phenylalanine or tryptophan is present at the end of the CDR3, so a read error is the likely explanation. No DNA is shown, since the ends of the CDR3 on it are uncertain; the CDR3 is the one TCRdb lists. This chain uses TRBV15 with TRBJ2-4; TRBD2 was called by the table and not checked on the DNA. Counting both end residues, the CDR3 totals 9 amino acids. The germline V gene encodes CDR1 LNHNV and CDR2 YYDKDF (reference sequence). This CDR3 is CATSRDSGE.

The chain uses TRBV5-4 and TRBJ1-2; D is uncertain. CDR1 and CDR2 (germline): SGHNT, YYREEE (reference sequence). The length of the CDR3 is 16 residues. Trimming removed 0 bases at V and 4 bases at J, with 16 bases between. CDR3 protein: CASSLVGEAKIYGYTF. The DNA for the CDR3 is TGTGCCAGCAGCTTGGTCGGAGAAGCAAAGATCTATGGCTACACCTTC.

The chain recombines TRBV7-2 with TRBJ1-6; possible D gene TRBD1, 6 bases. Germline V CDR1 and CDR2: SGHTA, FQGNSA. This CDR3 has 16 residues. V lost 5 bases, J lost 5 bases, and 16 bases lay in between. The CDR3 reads CASSLLGQINNSPLHF. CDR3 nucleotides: TGTGCCAGCAGCCTTTTAGGACAGATTAATAATTCACCCCTCCACTTT.

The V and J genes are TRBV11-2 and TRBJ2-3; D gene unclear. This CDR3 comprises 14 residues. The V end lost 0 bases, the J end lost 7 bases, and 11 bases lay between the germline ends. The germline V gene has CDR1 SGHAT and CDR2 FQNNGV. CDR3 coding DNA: TGTGCCAGCAGCTTAGAGCGGCCTTTGAATACGCAGTATTTT. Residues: CASSLERPLNTQYF.

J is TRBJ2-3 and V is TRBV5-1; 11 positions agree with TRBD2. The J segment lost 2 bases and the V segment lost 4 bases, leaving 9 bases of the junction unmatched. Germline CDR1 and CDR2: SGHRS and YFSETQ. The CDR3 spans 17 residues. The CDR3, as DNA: TGCGCCAGCAGCCCCTCTAGCGGGGGGTCCGACACAGATACGCAGTATTTT. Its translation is CASSPSSGGSDTDTQYF.

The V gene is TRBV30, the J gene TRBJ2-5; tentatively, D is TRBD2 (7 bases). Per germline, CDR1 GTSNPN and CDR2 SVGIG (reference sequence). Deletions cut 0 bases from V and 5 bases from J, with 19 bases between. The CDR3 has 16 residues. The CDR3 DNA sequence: TGTGCCTGGAGTGTACTTGAGGGGGGGCTTGGGGAGACCCAGTACTTC. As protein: CAWSVLEGGLGETQYF.

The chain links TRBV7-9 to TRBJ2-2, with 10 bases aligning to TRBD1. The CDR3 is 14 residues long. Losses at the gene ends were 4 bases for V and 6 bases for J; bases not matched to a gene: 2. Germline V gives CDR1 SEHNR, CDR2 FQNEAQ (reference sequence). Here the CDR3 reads CASSSGTGAGELFF. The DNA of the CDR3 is TGTGCCAGCAGCTCCGGGACAGGGGCCGGGGAGCTGTTTTTT.

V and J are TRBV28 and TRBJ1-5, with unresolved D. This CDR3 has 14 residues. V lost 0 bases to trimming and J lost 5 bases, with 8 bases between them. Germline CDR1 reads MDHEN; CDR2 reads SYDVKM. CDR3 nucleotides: TGTGCCAGCAGTTTATGGGCTGTGCATCAGCCCCAGCATTTT. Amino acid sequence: CASSLWAVHQPQHF.

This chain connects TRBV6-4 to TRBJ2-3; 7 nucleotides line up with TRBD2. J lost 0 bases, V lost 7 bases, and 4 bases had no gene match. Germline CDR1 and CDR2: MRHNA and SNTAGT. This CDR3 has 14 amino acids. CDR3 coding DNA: TGTGCCAGCAAGAGACTAGCTAGCACAGATACGCAGTATTTT. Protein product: CASKRLASTDTQYF.

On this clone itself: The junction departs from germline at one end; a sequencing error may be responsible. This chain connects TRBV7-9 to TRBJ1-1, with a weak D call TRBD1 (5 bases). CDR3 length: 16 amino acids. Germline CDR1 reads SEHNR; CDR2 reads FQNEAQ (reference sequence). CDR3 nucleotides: TGTTCCAGCAGCTTTACGGGGCGGGAGGGGAGCACTGAAGCTTTCTTT. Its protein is CSSSFTGREGSTEAFF.

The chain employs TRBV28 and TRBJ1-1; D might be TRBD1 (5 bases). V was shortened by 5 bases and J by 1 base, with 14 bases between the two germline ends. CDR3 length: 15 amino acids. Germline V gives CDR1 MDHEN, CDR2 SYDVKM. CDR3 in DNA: TGTGCCAGCAGTCCCCCGCGGAGGGGGAACACTGAAGCTTTCTTT. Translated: CASSPPRRGNTEAFF.

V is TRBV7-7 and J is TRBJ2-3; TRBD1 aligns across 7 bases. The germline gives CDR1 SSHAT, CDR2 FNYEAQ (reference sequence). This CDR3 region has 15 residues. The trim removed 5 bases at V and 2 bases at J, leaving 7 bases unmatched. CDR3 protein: CASSPNRGYTDTQYF. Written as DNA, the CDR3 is TGTGCCAGCAGCCCTAACAGGGGATACACAGATACGCAGTATTTT. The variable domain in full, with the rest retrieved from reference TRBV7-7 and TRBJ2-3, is GAGVSQSPRYKVTKRGQDVTLRCDPISSHATLYWYQQALGQGPEFLTYFNYEAQPDKSGLPSDRFSAERPEGSISTLTIQRTEQRDSAMYRCASSPNRGYTDTQYFGPGTRLTVL.

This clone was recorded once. CDR3 DNA: TGTGCCAGCTCAGACAGGGACGAGCAGTACTTC. Its translation: CASSDRDEQYF. V is TRBV18 and J is TRBJ2-7; 7 nucleotides line up with TRBD1. Trimming removed 5 bases from V and 5 bases from J; junction bases left unmatched: 0. Germline V gene lookup returns CDR1 KGHSH and CDR2 LQKENI. The CDR3 sequence is 11 residues long.

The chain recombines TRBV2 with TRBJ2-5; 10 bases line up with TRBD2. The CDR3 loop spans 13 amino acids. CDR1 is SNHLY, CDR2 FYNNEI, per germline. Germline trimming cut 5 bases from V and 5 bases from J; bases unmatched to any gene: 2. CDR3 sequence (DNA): TGTGCCAGCAGTACGACTAGCGGGGAGACCCAGTACTTC. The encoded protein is CASSTTSGETQYF.